This TCR beta chain was profiled in a study of CD4 T cells in relation to SARS-CoV-2 and coronaviruses. As for this clone: The antigen remains unidentified.

CD4+ T cells from unexposed donors were obtained before the COVID-19 pandemic (2011-2018). Some clones are missing from TCRdb's copy, which holds only in-frame ones; the method was immunoSEQ multiplex PCR. This sample yields tens of thousands of clones, of which approximately 95% are seen a single time; 0.23% belongs to the top ten. Study results and caveats: According to naive versus memory sequencing, detected responses are memory recall, not newly primed.

This CDR3 has 14 residues. V was trimmed by 5 bases and J by 6 bases, leaving 14 bases between them. Germline V lookup: CDR1 SGHDT, CDR2 YYEEEE. This TCR derives from a human donor in good health. The rearrangement links TRBV5-6 to TRBJ1-4, with D hard to call. Specimen: naive CD4+ T cells from PBMCs. This sample's subset: naive CD4+ T cells isolated by negative enrichment. The CDR3 sequence: CASSKYGGDEKLFF. The CDR3 nucleotides are TGTGCCAGCAGTAAATATGGTGGGGATGAAAAACTGTTTTTT.